A selection of T cell receptor beta chains follows, all from one sample in a study of T-cell reconstitution after alpha-beta-depleted transplantation in children. TCRdb re-called the PCR reads with MiXCR, one entry per CDR3 protein. This sample has roughly 500,000 distinct CDR3 sequences, with approximately 32% found just once. This sample comprised PBMCs from the stem cell graft donor, obtained from the stem cell graft. The receptors stem from a human donor who donated a stem cell graft to a child with aplastic anemia. Both conserved end residues are part of each CDR3. D genes are given only for firm matches. Some rows have no size entry. The others give once, few or many, or a class for an expanded clone.

TRBJ2-4 NA TRBV7-2 NA CASSRDGLGNIQYF TGTGCCAGCAGCCGCGACGGGTTGGGAAACATTCAGTACTTC
TRBJ2-7 few TRBV20-1 NA CSALRHDSYEQYF TGCAGTGCCTTAAGACACGACTCCTACGAGCAGTACTTC
TRBJ2-7 NA TRBV6-5 NA CASSYSGHPAYEQYF TGTGCCAGCAGTTACTCGGGACACCCGGCCTACGAGCAGTACTTC
TRBJ2-3 NA TRBV3-1 NA CASSPYESSVGTDTQYF TGTGCCAGCAGCCCTTACGAGTCTAGCGTCGGCACAGATACGCAGTATTTT
TRBJ2-3 NA TRBV15 TRBD2 CATRRSGVSSADTQYF TGTGCCACCAGGAGGAGCGGGGTATCTTCAGCAGATACGCAGTATTTT
TRBJ2-7 once TRBV20-1 TRBD2 CSALLGLAIEQYF TGCAGTGCCTTACTCGGACTAGCCATAGAGCAGTACTTC
TRBJ2-5 few TRBV5-1 NA CASSIGTAAEETQYF TGCGCCAGCAGCATAGGGACCGCGGCGGAGGAGACCCAGTACTTC
TRBJ2-3 NA TRBV27 NA CASSFRPTERDTQYF TGTGCCAGCAGTTTTCGTCCCACAGAGCGCGATACGCAGTATTTT
TRBJ2-1 few TRBV4-3 TRBD2 CASSQESQLAGYNEQFF TGCGCCAGCAGCCAAGAAAGTCAACTAGCGGGATACAATGAGCAGTTCTTC
TRBJ2-3 few TRBV7-2 TRBD2 CASSWGLAGGDTQYF TGTGCCAGCAGCTGGGGACTAGCGGGAGGGGATACGCAGTATTTT
TRBJ2-3 NA TRBV20-1 TRBD1 CSASDRVDTQYF TGCAGTGCTAGCGACAGGGTTGATACGCAGTATTTT
TRBJ1-4 NA TRBV12-3/TRBV12-4 NA CASSSSRIGFDEKLFF TGTGCCAGCAGCTCCTCCCGAATAGGGTTTGATGAAAAACTGTTTTTT
TRBJ2-2 few TRBV7-2 NA CASRTVGKTTGELFF TGTGCCAGCAGAACCGTGGGGAAGACTACCGGGGAGCTGTTTTTT
TRBJ2-2 NA TRBV5-1 TRBD1 CASSLGTAGELFF TGCGCCAGCAGCCTTGGGACAGCCGGGGAGCTGTTTTTT
TRBJ1-1 few TRBV20-1 NA CSAREEGGNTEAFF TGCAGTGCTAGAGAGGAAGGGGGGAACACTGAAGCTTTCTTT
TRBJ1-1 NA TRBV6-2/TRBV6-3 NA CASTDAVGLNTEAFF TGTGCCAGCACTGACGCCGTAGGCCTGAACACTGAAGCTTTCTTT
TRBJ2-3 NA TRBV7-2 NA CASSLVGRRTDTQYF TGTGCCAGCAGCTTAGTTGGGCGGAGGACAGATACGCAGTATTTT
TRBJ2-3 NA TRBV19 TRBD2 CASSIRYKVAGGPRTDTQYF TGTGCCAGTAGTATTCGGTATAAGGTAGCGGGAGGGCCGCGGACAGATACGCAGTATTTT
TRBJ1-1 NA TRBV4-3 TRBD1 CASSQDRDSLNTEAFF TGCGCCAGCAGCCAAGACAGGGACAGTTTGAACACTGAAGCTTTCTTT
TRBJ2-1 few TRBV6-2/TRBV6-3 TRBD2 CASSSELAGVNNEQFF TGTGCCAGCAGTTCCGAACTAGCGGGAGTGAACAATGAGCAGTTCTTC
TRBJ2-7 NA TRBV7-8 NA CASIGFPGHYEQYF TGTGCCAGCATCGGCTTTCCCGGTCACTACGAGCAGTACTTC
TRBJ2-1 NA TRBV6-2/TRBV6-3 NA CASSYSTVSNEQFF TGTGCCAGCAGTTACTCGACGGTCTCCAATGAGCAGTTCTTC
TRBJ2-7 few TRBV6-5 NA CASSYGWATTYEQYF TGTGCCAGCAGTTACGGGTGGGCGACGACCTACGAGCAGTACTTC
TRBJ2-1 NA TRBV6-5 TRBD1 CASRAGQGRGNEQFF TGTGCCAGCAGGGCAGGACAGGGGCGGGGTAATGAGCAGTTCTTC